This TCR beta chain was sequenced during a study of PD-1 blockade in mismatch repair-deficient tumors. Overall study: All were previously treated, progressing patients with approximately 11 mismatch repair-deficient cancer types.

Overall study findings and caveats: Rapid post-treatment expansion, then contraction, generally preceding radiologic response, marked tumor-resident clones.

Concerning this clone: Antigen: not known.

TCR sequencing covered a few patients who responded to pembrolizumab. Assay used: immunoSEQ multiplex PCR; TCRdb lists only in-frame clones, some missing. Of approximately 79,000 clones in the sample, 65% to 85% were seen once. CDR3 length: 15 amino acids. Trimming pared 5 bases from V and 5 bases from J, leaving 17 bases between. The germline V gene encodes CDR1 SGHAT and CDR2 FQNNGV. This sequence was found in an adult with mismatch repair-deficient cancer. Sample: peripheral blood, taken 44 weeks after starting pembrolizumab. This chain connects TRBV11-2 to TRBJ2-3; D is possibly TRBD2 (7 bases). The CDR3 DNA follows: TGTGCCAGCAGCCCAGGGGCGGGAGTGCAAGATACGCAGTATTTT. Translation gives CASSPGAGVQDTQYF. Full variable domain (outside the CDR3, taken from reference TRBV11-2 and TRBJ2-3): EAGVAQSPRYKIIEKRQSVAFWCNPISGHATLYWYQQILGQGPKLLIQFQNNGVVDDSQLPKDRFSAERLKGVDSTLKIQPAKLEDSAVYLCASSPGAGVQDTQYFGPGTRLTVL.